This TCR beta chain was captured by sequencing in a study of blood T cell repertoires in COVID-19. In the original analysis: Reference gene primer amplification gave estimated nucleated cell counts. The repertoire was sequenced with immunoSEQ multiplex PCR; TCRdb's copy has only in-frame clones and lacks some. V and J calls and clone size come straight from that table; D and trimming were deduced from the DNA. The repertoire has about 170,000 clones, 88% of them found once; the top ten carry around 1.9%. This CDR3 is built from 14 residues. J was trimmed by 3 bases and V by 7 bases; bases with no gene match: 8. Germline loops: CDR1 SQVTM, CDR2 ANQGSEA.

The sequence came from a man aged 45 to 65 who had recovered from COVID-19. The sequencing sample was made of peripheral blood. V gene TRBV29-1 combines with J gene TRBJ2-3, with TRBD1 identical over 9 bases. CDR3 coding DNA: TGCAGCGCGGAGAGGGGACAGGGTACAGATACGCAGTATTTT. Translated, it gives CSAERGQGTDTQYF.